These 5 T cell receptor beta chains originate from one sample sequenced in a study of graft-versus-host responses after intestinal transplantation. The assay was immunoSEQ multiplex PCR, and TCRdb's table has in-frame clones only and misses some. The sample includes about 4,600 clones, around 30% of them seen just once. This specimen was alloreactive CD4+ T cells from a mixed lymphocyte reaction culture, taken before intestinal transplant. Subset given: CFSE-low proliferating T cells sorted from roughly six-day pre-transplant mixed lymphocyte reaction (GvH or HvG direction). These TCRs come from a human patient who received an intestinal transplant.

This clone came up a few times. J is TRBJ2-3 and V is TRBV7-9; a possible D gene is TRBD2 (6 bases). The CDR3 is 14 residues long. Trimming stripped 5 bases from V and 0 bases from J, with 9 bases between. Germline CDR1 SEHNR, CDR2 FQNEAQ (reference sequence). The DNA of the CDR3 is TGTGCCAGCAGCCGACGGGGGAGCACAGATACGCAGTATTTT. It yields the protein CASSRRGSTDTQYF.

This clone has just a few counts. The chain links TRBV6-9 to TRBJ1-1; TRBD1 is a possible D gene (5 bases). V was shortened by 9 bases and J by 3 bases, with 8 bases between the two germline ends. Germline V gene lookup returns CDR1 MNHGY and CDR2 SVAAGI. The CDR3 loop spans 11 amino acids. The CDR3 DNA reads TGTGCCAGTCCAGGGTACACTGAAGCTTTCTTT. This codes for CASPGYTEAFF.

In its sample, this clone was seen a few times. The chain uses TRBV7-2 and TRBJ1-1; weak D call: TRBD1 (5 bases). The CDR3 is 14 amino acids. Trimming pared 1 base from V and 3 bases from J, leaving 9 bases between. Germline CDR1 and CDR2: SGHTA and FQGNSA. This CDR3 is CASSLDRGDTEAFF. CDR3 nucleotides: TGTGCCAGCAGCTTAGATAGAGGGGACACTGAAGCTTTCTTT.

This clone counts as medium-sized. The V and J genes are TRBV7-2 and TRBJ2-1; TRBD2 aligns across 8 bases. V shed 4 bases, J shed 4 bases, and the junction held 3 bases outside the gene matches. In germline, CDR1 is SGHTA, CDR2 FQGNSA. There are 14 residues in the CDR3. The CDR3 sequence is CASSSGGAYNEQFF. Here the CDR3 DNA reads TGTGCCAGCAGCTCGGGGGGGGCTTACAATGAGCAGTTCTTC.

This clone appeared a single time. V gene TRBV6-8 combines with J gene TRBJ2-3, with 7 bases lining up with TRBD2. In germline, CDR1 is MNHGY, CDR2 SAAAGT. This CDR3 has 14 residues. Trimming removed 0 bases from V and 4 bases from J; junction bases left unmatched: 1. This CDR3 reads CASSYSGRADTQYF. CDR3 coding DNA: TGTGCCAGCAGTTACTCAGGGAGGGCAGATACGCAGTATTTT.